The 27 T cell receptor beta chains listed next were all sequenced from one sample in a study of cytomegalovirus exposure and HLA in healthy donors (dated by TCRdb to 2015 to 2018). Preparation of the library involved the immunoSEQ multiplex PCR assay. For the multiplex PCR, a mixture combining 60 forward primers for TCR Vbeta segments and 13 reverse primers for TCR Jbeta segments was used. TCRdb provides this immuneACCESS table in a form limited to in-frame rearrangements. Some clones are lacking; in checked studies, under half of them reflect an unresolved V gene, and why the rest are absent is not known. In all, the sample holds some 190,000 clones, and roughly three quarters of those were seen once. The ten largest clones add up to around 2.3% of the sample. Sequencing used PBMCs. All receptors derive from a woman aged 25 to 45 in good health and CMV-seropositive.

The chain couples TRBV28 to TRBJ2-5, with 7 bases lining up with TRBD1. Germline V gene lookup returns CDR1 MDHEN and CDR2 SYDVKM. Trimming took 4 bases from V and 2 from J; bases not matched to a gene: 1. This CDR3 has 13 residues. CDR3 DNA sequence: TGTGCCAGCAGTTGGACAGGTCAAGAGACCCAGTACTTC. This sequence encodes CASSWTGQETQYF.

This clone was seen only once. V is TRBV6-5 and J is TRBJ1-1; 7 bases line up with TRBD1. The CDR3 is 11 amino acids. CDR1 and CDR2 (germline): MNHEY, SVGAGI. V gave up 6 bases and J gave up 8 bases; unmatched junction bases: 3. CDR3 amino acids: CASSRQGEAFF. The DNA of the CDR3 is TGTGCCAGCAGCCGACAGGGAGAAGCTTTCTTT.

As concerns this clone: The CDR3 carries no conserved terminal phenylalanine or tryptophan, so it likely arises from a read error. V is TRBV6-1 and J is TRBJ1-6; a possible D gene is TRBD1 (5 bases). The CDR3 covers 14 residues. Germline CDR1 is MNHNS and CDR2 is SASEGT. V dropped 6 bases and J dropped 6 bases, with 12 bases sitting between them. CDR3 nucleotides: TGTGCCAGCAGCCGGGGGGGACCTAATTCACCCCTCCACCTT. Its protein product is CASSRGGPNSPLHL.

This clone was seen once. J is TRBJ2-7 and V is TRBV5-1, with TRBD1 as a possible D gene (6 bases). Germline V lookup: CDR1 SGHRS, CDR2 YFSETQ. The ends were cut back, 2 bases at V and 6 bases at J, with 9 bases in the middle. The CDR3 totals 12 residues. CDR3 loop: CASSFSGAEQYF. The CDR3 nucleotides read TGCGCCAGCAGCTTTTCAGGGGCCGAGCAGTACTTC.

The sample holds a few counts of this clone. J is TRBJ1-6 and V is TRBV5-4; the D is unclear. Germline CDR1 reads SGHNT; CDR2 reads YYREEE (reference sequence). V was shortened by 0 bases and J by 7 bases, with 8 bases between the two germline ends. CDR3 size: 14 residues. In nucleotides, the CDR3 is TGTGCCAGCAGCTTGGGGGTGGAGAATTCACCCCTCCACTTT. Protein: CASSLGVENSPLHF.

This clone was detected only a few times. The J gene is TRBJ2-7, the V gene TRBV10-3; maybe TRBD1 (6 bases). This CDR3 is 14 amino acids long. The germline V and J ends were trimmed by 4 bases and 5 bases, with 15 bases remaining between them. CDR1 is ENHRY, CDR2 SYGVKD, per germline. Here the CDR3 DNA reads TGTGCCATCAGTGGAAGAACAGGGCACGACGAGCAGTACTTC. Translating gives CAISGRTGHDEQYF.

This chain connects TRBV10-2 to TRBJ2-5; possible D gene TRBD1, 6 bases. This CDR3 is built from 14 residues. Germline lookup yields CDR1 WSHSY and CDR2 SAAADI. Trimming left V 5 bases short and J 1 base short, with 11 bases between. The CDR3 region is CASSSQGGQETQYF. The CDR3 DNA sequence: TGCGCCAGCAGTTCACAAGGGGGCCAAGAGACCCAGTACTTC.

V is TRBV6-6 and J is TRBJ2-3; possibly TRBD2 for D (7 bases). This CDR3 is built from 14 residues. Germline-derived CDR1 and CDR2 are MNHNY and SVGAGI (reference sequence). Deletions cut 7 bases from V and 5 bases from J, with 16 bases between. As DNA, the CDR3 is TGTGCCAGCACCCCAGGGGAGGGTTTAGATACGCAGTATTTT. Translation gives CASTPGEGLDTQYF.

The chain recombines TRBV7-9 with TRBJ1-4; D unclear. Trimming pared 3 bases from V and 3 bases from J, leaving 8 bases between. Germline V gives CDR1 SEHNR, CDR2 FQNEAQ (reference sequence). The CDR3 runs to 14 residues. The CDR3 loop reads CASSLRTANEKLFF. In nucleotides, the CDR3 is TGTGCCAGCAGCTTGAGAACGGCTAATGAAAAACTGTTTTTT.

The chain is built from TRBV9 and TRBJ2-5, with 8 bases aligning to TRBD2. The CDR3 covers 15 residues. Germline V gene sequence: CDR1 SGDLS, CDR2 YYNGEE. Trimming at V came to 4 bases and at J to 4 bases, leaving 9 bases not matched to a gene. The CDR3 DNA sequence: TGTGCCAGCAGCCCCGGTAGCGGGGAGGGAGAGACCCAGTACTTC. This encodes CASSPGSGEGETQYF.

The chain combines TRBV19 with TRBJ1-3, with 7 bases lining up with TRBD1. V shed 7 bases, J shed 0 bases, and the junction held 6 bases outside the gene matches. Germline CDR1 and CDR2: LNHDA and SQIVND (reference sequence). CDR3 length: 15 residues. This chain's CDR3 is CASIQGVRSGNTIYF. CDR3 nucleotides: TGTGCCAGTATTCAGGGGGTCCGCTCTGGAAACACCATATATTTT.

The gene calls are TRBV7-3 and TRBJ1-6; D unresolved. This CDR3 spans 13 amino acids. V lost 4 bases, J lost 7 bases, and 8 bases lay in between. In germline, CDR1 is SGHTA, CDR2 FQGTGA. As DNA, the CDR3 is TGTGCCAGCAGCTCAACAGAGAATTCACCCCTCCACTTT. Translating it yields CASSSTENSPLHF.

The chain is built from TRBV29-1 and TRBJ2-1; D unclear. With 4 bases removed from V and 8 bases from J, the gap between germline ends came to 9 bases. From germline, CDR1 is SQVTM and CDR2 ANQGSEA. The CDR3 extends over 11 amino acids. The chain's CDR3 is CSVALAYEQFF. Here the CDR3 DNA reads TGCAGCGTTGCCTTAGCATATGAGCAGTTCTTC.

V and J are TRBV7-2 and TRBJ1-5, with TRBD1 matching 7 bases. The trim removed 5 bases at V and 5 bases at J, leaving 9 bases unmatched. The CDR3 length is 15 residues. The germline CDR1 and CDR2 sequences are SGHTA and FQGNSA. CDR3 in amino acids: CASSREGQTDQPQHF. The CDR3 DNA reads as TGTGCCAGCAGCCGAGAGGGACAGACAGATCAGCCCCAGCATTTT.

V and J are TRBV27 and TRBJ1-5; D is uncertain. Deletions cut 8 bases from V and 0 bases from J, with 8 bases between. Germline V gene data show CDR1 as MNHEY and CDR2 as SMNVEV (reference sequence). The CDR3 runs 13 residues. The CDR3 bases are TGTGCCAGCTCCGGAGGTAGCAATCAGCCCCAGCATTTT. The encoded protein is CASSGGSNQPQHF.

V is TRBV5-4 and J is TRBJ2-3; weak D call: TRBD2 (6 bases). This CDR3 is 16 amino acids long. CDR1 SGHNT and CDR2 YYREEE come from the germline V gene (reference sequence). Trimming cost V 4 bases and J 5 bases, with 20 bases left between them. In nucleotides, the CDR3 is TGTGCCAGCAGCCTGCAGGGAGGTCGGGCCTTAGATACGCAGTATTTT. This translates into CASSLQGGRALDTQYF.

V usage is TRBV28 and J usage is TRBJ2-7; 9 nucleotides align to TRBD1. V lost 11 bases, J lost 0 bases, and 5 bases stayed unmatched. This CDR3 region has 13 residues. Germline loops: CDR1 MDHEN, CDR2 SYDVKM. Written as DNA, the CDR3 is TGTGCCGGAGGACAGGGGCACTCCTACGAGCAGTACTTC. Translated: CAGGQGHSYEQYF.

CDR3 protein: CASSRQGDTQYF. CDR3 in DNA: TGTGCCAGCAGTCGACAGGGGGATACGCAGTATTTT. This chain joins TRBV6-5 and TRBJ2-3; TRBD1 matches 8 bases. V lost 5 bases, J lost 6 bases, and 1 base stayed unmatched. The CDR3 is 12 amino acids. Germline assignment: CDR1 MNHEY and CDR2 SVGAGI.

The chain employs TRBV4-3 and TRBJ2-1; 10 bases fit TRBD2. CDR3 size: 17 residues. V shed 0 bases and J 6 bases; nucleotides not matched to a gene: 8. The V gene's germline CDR1 is LGHNA and CDR2 YSLEER. The DNA of the CDR3 is TGCGCCAGCAGCCAAGATCCCCTAGCGGGGGCCGCCAATGAGCAGTTCTTC. Residues: CASSQDPLAGAANEQFF.

This chain connects TRBV4-2 to TRBJ2-5, with D tentatively TRBD1 (5 bases). The ends were cut back, 2 bases at V and 4 bases at J, with 11 bases in the middle. Germline assignment: CDR1 LGHNA and CDR2 YNFKEQ. The CDR3 length is 14 residues. The CDR3, as DNA: TGTGCCAGCAGCCAAAAAGTCAGGGCAGAGACCCAGTACTTC. Its translation is CASSQKVRAETQYF.

V is TRBV6-4 and J is TRBJ2-1; tentative D call: TRBD2 (5 bases). This CDR3 has 15 amino acids. Deletions cut 1 base from V and 6 bases from J, with 13 bases between. CDR1 and CDR2 (germline): MRHNA, SNTAGT. Written as DNA, the CDR3 is TGTGCCAGCAGTGACTGGGCCGCCGGAGGCAATGAGCAGTTCTTC. Translation gives CASSDWAAGGNEQFF.

This clone was counted a single time. The CDR3, as DNA: TGTGCCAGCAGTCTCACAGGGGCGCTTTTCAGCTACACCTTC. Amino acid sequence: CASSLTGALFSYTF. The genes are TRBV2 and TRBJ1-2, with TRBD1 matching 7 bases. CDR3 length: 14 amino acids. Germline V gives CDR1 SNHLY, CDR2 FYNNEI. V gave up 5 bases and J gave up 9 bases; unmatched junction bases: 12.

The chain uses TRBV2 and TRBJ1-4; D remains ambiguous. This CDR3 spans 15 amino acids. V was trimmed by 7 bases and J by 7 bases, leaving 19 bases between them. The V gene's germline CDR1 is SNHLY and CDR2 FYNNEI. For the CDR3, the DNA is TGTGCCAGCACGAAAACCGGGGTGATAAGTGAAAAACTGTTTTTT. It codes for CASTKTGVISEKLFF. The variable domain in full, completed from reference TRBV2 and TRBJ1-4, reads EPEVTQTPSHQVTQMGQEVILRCVPISNHLYFYWYRQILGQKVEFLVSFYNNEISEKSEIFDDQFSVERPDGSNFTLKIRSTKLEDSAMYFCASTKTGVISEKLFFGSGTQLSVL.

The rearrangement links TRBV2 to TRBJ1-5, with 8 bases identical to TRBD1. The CDR3 covers 15 residues. With 6 bases clipped from V and 4 bases from J, the junction kept 8 bases outside the gene matches. Germline CDR1 SNHLY, CDR2 FYNNEI. CDR3 sequence reads: CASRPRQGMNQPQHF. The CDR3 nucleotides read TGTGCCAGCAGACCAAGACAGGGGATGAATCAGCCCCAGCATTTT.

The chain recombines TRBV7-6 with TRBJ2-1, with 8 nucleotides matching TRBD2. This CDR3 contains 16 residues. Losses at the gene ends were 1 base for V and 2 bases for J; bases not matched to a gene: 4. Germline CDR1 reads SGHVS; CDR2 reads FNYEAQ. Here the CDR3 reads CASSLVRGGPYNEQFF. Here the CDR3 DNA reads TGTGCCAGCAGCTTAGTTCGGGGGGGGCCCTACAATGAGCAGTTCTTC.

V is TRBV11-2 and J is TRBJ2-7; tentatively, D is TRBD2 (6 bases). Between the trimmed V and J ends, which lost 5 bases and 2 bases, there was a span of 19 bases. The germline V gene encodes CDR1 SGHAT and CDR2 FQNNGV. The CDR3 covers 16 residues. In DNA, the CDR3 is TGTGCCAGCAGCGTTACTCCGACTAGGGTAGCCTACGAGCAGTACTTC. This gives the protein CASSVTPTRVAYEQYF.

This clone was seen only a few times. V gene TRBV5-1 combines with J gene TRBJ1-4, with 9 bases matching TRBD1. Trimming cost V 4 bases and J 7 bases; bases outside gene matches: 5. This CDR3 has 14 residues. Germline V gene lookup returns CDR1 SGHRS and CDR2 YFSETQ. Here the CDR3 DNA reads TGCGCCAGCAGCCGACAGGGGGAGTCTGAAAAACTGTTTTTT. It codes for CASSRQGESEKLFF.